The 25 T cell receptor beta chains below all came from one sample that was sequenced in a study of blood T cell repertoires in COVID-19. Only in-frame clones appear in the TCRdb table, and some are missing; sequencing was by immunoSEQ multiplex PCR. Among about 180,000 clones listed, 89% were seen once. Sequencing used peripheral blood. The receptors were sampled from a man aged 18 to 30 who had recovered from COVID-19.

The rearrangement links TRBV4-3 to TRBJ2-1; TRBD2 is a possible D gene (6 bases). Trimming pared 1 base from V and 9 bases from J, leaving 16 bases between. Germline V gene sequence: CDR1 LGHNA, CDR2 YSLEER. This CDR3 has 15 amino acids. CDR3 bases: TGCGCCAGCAGCCAAGGATCGGCCGGGGGTGGTGAGCAGTTCTTC. It translates to CASSQGSAGGGEQFF.

This clone has more than one count but fewer than ten. This sequence joins TRBV5-1 and TRBJ2-7; 14 nucleotides agree with TRBD2. Germline loops: CDR1 SGHRS, CDR2 YFSETQ. The CDR3 sequence is 15 residues long. After removal of 6 bases from V and 8 bases from J, the junction contained 10 bases not matched to a gene. The CDR3 nucleotides are TGCGCCAGCAAACTGAGACTAGCGGGAGGGGAAAAGCAGTACTTC. It is translated as CASKLRLAGGEKQYF.

V and J are TRBV7-2 and TRBJ1-1; D uncertain. CDR3 length equals 15 residues. Germline V CDR1 and CDR2: SGHTA, FQGNSA. V lost 2 bases and J 7 bases, leaving 17 bases between the germline ends. The CDR3 bases are TGTGCCAGCAGCTTATCAAAAATACGAGGACTTGAAGCTTTCTTT. Its protein is CASSLSKIRGLEAFF.

The chain employs TRBV19 and TRBJ2-7; possible D gene TRBD2, 6 bases. V gave up 6 bases and J gave up 2 bases, with 17 bases separating them. Germline loops: CDR1 LNHDA, CDR2 SQIVND (reference sequence). The CDR3 totals 15 residues. The DNA for the CDR3 is TGTGCCAGTAGGGACTCGGGGGAGTTTCCCTACGAGCAGTACTTC. It yields the protein CASRDSGEFPYEQYF. Full variable domain (outside the CDR3, taken from reference TRBV19 and TRBJ2-7): DGGITQSPKYLFRKEGQNVTLSCEQNLNHDAMYWYRQDPGQGLRLIYYSQIVNDFQKGDIAEGYSVSREKKESFPLTVTSAQKNPTAFYLCASRDSGEFPYEQYFGPGTRLTVT.

This clone was seen a single time. The rearrangement joins TRBV5-4 to TRBJ2-5; 9 bases match TRBD2. V shed 4 bases and J 5 bases; nucleotides not matched to a gene: 6. This CDR3 region has 14 residues. Germline lookup yields CDR1 SGHNT and CDR2 YYREEE (reference sequence). The DNA of the CDR3 is TGTGCCAGCAGCCCCGGGACTAGCACCGAGACCCAGTACTTC. This encodes CASSPGTSTETQYF.

V and J are TRBV2 and TRBJ2-4; 8 bases map to TRBD1. Germline V gene lookup returns CDR1 SNHLY and CDR2 FYNNEI. The CDR3 loop spans 16 amino acids. J lost 0 bases, V lost 3 bases, and 4 bases had no gene match. CDR3 residues: CASSDQGAGAKNIQYF. Written as DNA, the CDR3 is TGTGCCAGCAGTGACCAGGGGGCGGGAGCCAAAAACATTCAGTACTTC. The complete variable domain, with remaining parts taken from reference TRBV2 and TRBJ2-4, reads EPEVTQTPSHQVTQMGQEVILRCVPISNHLYFYWYRQILGQKVEFLVSFYNNEISEKSEIFDDQFSVERPDGSNFTLKIRSTKLEDSAMYFCASSDQGAGAKNIQYFGAGTRLSVL.

The V gene is TRBV4-1, the J gene TRBJ1-2; unclear D gene. The CDR3 totals 14 residues. The V gene lost 3 bases and the J gene lost 6 bases, with 14 bases spanning the gap. Germline loops: CDR1 MGHRA, CDR2 YSYEKL. The CDR3 is CASSQGQVDDGYTF. Written as DNA, the CDR3 is TGCGCCAGCAGCCAGGGTCAGGTTGACGATGGCTACACCTTC.

V and J are TRBV12-3 or TRBV12-4 and TRBJ2-7, with D tentatively TRBD1 (6 bases). V lost 3 bases and J lost 5, with 11 bases in between. The CDR3 extends over 13 amino acids. DNA of the CDR3: TGTGCCAGCAGTTTTGCAGGGGTGGACGAGCAGTACTTC. Translating gives CASSFAGVDEQYF.

The CDR3 protein is CASSLVVSGANVLTF. In nucleotides, the CDR3 is TGCGCCAGCAGCTTGGTTGTATCTGGGGCCAACGTCCTGACTTTC. This chain links TRBV5-1 with TRBJ2-6; D remains ambiguous. The CDR3 runs to 15 residues. Trimming left V 0 bases short and J 1 base short, with 5 bases between. Germline V CDR1 and CDR2: SGHRS, YFSETQ. Supplemented by reference TRBV5-1 and TRBJ2-6, the full variable domain reads KAGVTQTPRYLIKTRGQQVTLSCSPISGHRSVSWYQQTPGQGLQFLFEYFSETQRNKGNFPGRFSGRQFSNSRSEMNVSTLELGDSALYLCASSLVVSGANVLTFGAGSRLTVL.

This clone was picked up one time. CDR3 loop: CASSPHRGNYGYTF. In nucleotides, the CDR3 is TGTGCCAGCAGTCCTCATAGAGGGAACTATGGCTACACCTTC. The chain links TRBV28 to TRBJ1-2; D is uncertain. From germline, CDR1 is MDHEN and CDR2 SYDVKM. V shed 5 bases and J shed 2 bases, with 12 bases lying between them. The CDR3 is made up of 14 amino acids.

The chain employs TRBV6-5 and TRBJ2-2, with TRBD1 as a possible D gene (6 bases). V was cut by 6 bases and J by 6 bases, with 14 bases left in between. The CDR3 extends over 14 amino acids. Germline V gives CDR1 MNHEY, CDR2 SVGAGI. CDR3 loop: CASRTGLRPGELFF. As DNA, the CDR3 is TGTGCCAGCAGAACAGGGCTCCGACCCGGGGAGCTGTTTTTT.

This clone was observed a single time. The CDR3 coding sequence is TGTGCCAGTAGTATAGAAAACAGGGGAGGCTACACCTTC. This sequence encodes CASSIENRGGYTF. The chain carries TRBV19 and TRBJ1-2; TRBD1 aligns across 7 bases. The length of the CDR3 is 13 residues. V trimming: 0 bases; J trimming: 8 bases; junction bases outside the gene matches: 3. Per germline, CDR1 LNHDA and CDR2 SQIVND (reference sequence).

The rearrangement uses TRBV9 and TRBJ2-7; D is uncertain. The CDR3 covers 15 residues. Germline V gives CDR1 SGDLS, CDR2 YYNGEE. Trimming cost V 3 bases and J 0 bases, with 13 bases left between them. As DNA, the CDR3 is TGTGCCAGCAGCGCCCGCCCCGCGGTCTCCTACGAGCAGTACTTC. This gives the protein CASSARPAVSYEQYF.

This sequence joins TRBV21-1 and TRBJ1-5. TRBV21-1 is a documented pseudogene. The CDR3 runs 11 residues. Written as DNA, the CDR3 is TGTGCCAGCATGAGACGAGGGCCCCAGCATTTT. This codes for CASMRRGPQHF.

V usage is TRBV9 and J usage is TRBJ2-5; the match to TRBD2 covers 10 bases. The CDR3 contains 16 residues. CDR1 is SGDLS, CDR2 YYNGEE, per germline. The J segment lost 5 bases and the V segment lost 0 bases, leaving 7 bases of the junction unmatched. This CDR3 is CASSVGTSGIVETQYF. The CDR3 region has the DNA TGTGCCAGCAGCGTAGGAACTAGCGGGATAGTGGAGACCCAGTACTTC.

The J gene is TRBJ2-1, the V gene TRBV3-1 (or the pseudogene TRBV3-2); no clear D gene. The CDR3 is 11 amino acids. The V gene lost 3 bases and the J gene lost 6 bases, with 3 bases spanning the gap. Per the germline V gene, CDR1 is LGHDT and CDR2 is YNNKEL (reference sequence). The CDR3 sequence: CASSHSNEQFF. The CDR3 DNA is TGTGCCAGCAGCCACTCCAATGAGCAGTTCTTC.

The chain uses TRBV6-5 and TRBJ2-7, with 7 bases identical to TRBD1. The CDR3 has 13 residues. With 6 bases clipped from V and 4 bases from J, the junction kept 6 bases outside the gene matches. Germline V gene sequence: CDR1 MNHEY, CDR2 SVGAGI. The CDR3: CASRATGRYEQYF. CDR3 bases: TGTGCCAGCAGAGCGACAGGGAGATACGAGCAGTACTTC.

The V and J genes are TRBV4-1 and TRBJ2-2; TRBD1 matches 8 bases. Germline V lookup: CDR1 MGHRA, CDR2 YSYEKL. The CDR3 loop spans 15 amino acids. Trimming at V came to 1 base and at J to 7 bases, leaving 5 bases not matched to a gene. The CDR3 DNA reads TGCGCCAGCAGCCAAGTGCCAGGGGGCATCGGGGAGCTGTTTTTT. Protein product: CASSQVPGGIGELFF.

The chain uses TRBV6-5 and TRBJ2-7; TRBD2 agrees at 7 bases. V was clipped by 6 bases and J by 6 bases; unmatched bases: 11. Germline CDR1 is MNHEY and CDR2 is SVGAGI. This CDR3 has 14 amino acids. As DNA, the CDR3 is TGTGCCAGCAGCCGAGGACTAGGCGGCCTCGAGCAGTACTTC. Its translation is CASSRGLGGLEQYF.

V gene TRBV10-2 combines with J gene TRBJ2-7; 8 bases are shared with TRBD2. CDR1 is WSHSY, CDR2 SAAADI, per germline. CDR3 length: 16 amino acids. J was trimmed by 4 bases and V by 0 bases; bases with no gene match: 8. CDR3 coding DNA: TGCGCCAGCAGTGAGTCGGCGAGCGGGAGATCATACGAGCAGTACTTC. Its translation is CASSESASGRSYEQYF.

This rearrangement joins TRBV7-9 to TRBJ2-1, with 10 bases matching TRBD2. The CDR3 loop spans 15 amino acids. After removal of 5 bases from V and 7 bases from J, the junction contained 8 bases not matched to a gene. In germline, CDR1 is SEHNR, CDR2 FQNEAQ (reference sequence). The chain's CDR3 is CASSLTSGMVNEQFF. CDR3 coding DNA: TGTGCCAGCAGCCTCACTAGCGGGATGGTGAATGAGCAGTTCTTC.

The V gene is TRBV7-9, the J gene TRBJ2-7; unclear D gene. The ends were cut back, 5 bases at V and 3 bases at J, with 14 bases in the middle. The CDR3 is made up of 14 amino acids. Germline values: CDR1 SEHNR, CDR2 FQNEAQ (reference sequence). CDR3 nucleotides: TGTGCCAGCAGCGGCCCGCTGGTCCTCTACGAGCAGTACTTC. Translation: CASSGPLVLYEQYF.

The chain carries TRBV19 and TRBJ2-4; D may be TRBD1 (6 bases). Germline CDR1 LNHDA, CDR2 SQIVND (reference sequence). The CDR3 extends over 13 amino acids. Trimming shortened V by 1 base and J by 7 bases, and 8 bases separated the two germline ends. CDR3 in DNA: TGTGCCAGTAGTATAGTGGGGGCCAACATTCAGTACTTC. This gives the protein CASSIVGANIQYF.

This chain uses TRBV4-3 with TRBJ2-5, with 11 bases lining up with TRBD2. CDR1 is LGHNA and CDR2 is YSLEER in the germline V gene. With 1 base clipped from V and 3 bases from J, the junction kept 7 bases outside the gene matches. CDR3 length: 17 amino acids. The CDR3 spells CASSQGGLAGGKETQYF. Written as DNA, the CDR3 is TGCGCCAGCAGCCAAGGTGGGCTAGCGGGAGGTAAAGAGACCCAGTACTTC.

V gene TRBV13 combines with J gene TRBJ1-5, with TRBD1 identical over 9 bases. Trimming took 0 bases from V and 6 from J; bases not matched to a gene: 3. The CDR3 runs 15 residues. Looked up from germline, CDR1 is PRHDT and CDR2 is FYEKMQ (reference sequence). CDR3: CASSLGGTGLQPQHF. The DNA for the CDR3 is TGTGCCAGCAGCTTAGGAGGGACAGGGCTTCAGCCCCAGCATTTT.